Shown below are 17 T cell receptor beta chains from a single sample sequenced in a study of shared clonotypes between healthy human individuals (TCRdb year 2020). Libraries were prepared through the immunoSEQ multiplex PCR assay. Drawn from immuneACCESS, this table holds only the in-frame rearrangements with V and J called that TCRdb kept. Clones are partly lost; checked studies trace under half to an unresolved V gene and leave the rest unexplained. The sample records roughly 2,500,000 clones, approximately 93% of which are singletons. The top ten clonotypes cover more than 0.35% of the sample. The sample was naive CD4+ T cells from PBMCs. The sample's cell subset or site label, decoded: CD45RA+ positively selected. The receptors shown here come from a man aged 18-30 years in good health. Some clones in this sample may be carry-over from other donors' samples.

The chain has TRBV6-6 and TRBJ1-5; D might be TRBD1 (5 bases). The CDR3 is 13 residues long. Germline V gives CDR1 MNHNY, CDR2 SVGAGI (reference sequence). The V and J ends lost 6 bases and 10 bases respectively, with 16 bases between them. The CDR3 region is CASRGDGGKPQHF. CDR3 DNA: TGTGCCAGCAGGGGGGACGGCGGGAAACCCCAGCATTTT.

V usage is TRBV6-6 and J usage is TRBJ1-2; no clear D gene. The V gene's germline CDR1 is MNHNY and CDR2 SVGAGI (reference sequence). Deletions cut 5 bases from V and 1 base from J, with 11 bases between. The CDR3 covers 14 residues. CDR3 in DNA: TGTGCCAGCAGTCAAAGGGCTATTAACTATGGCTACACCTTC. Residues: CASSQRAINYGYTF.

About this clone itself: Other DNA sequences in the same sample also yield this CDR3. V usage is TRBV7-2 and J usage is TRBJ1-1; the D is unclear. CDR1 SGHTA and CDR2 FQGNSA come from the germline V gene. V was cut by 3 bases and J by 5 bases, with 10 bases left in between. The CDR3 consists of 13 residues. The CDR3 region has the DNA TGTGCCAGCAGCTTTTCGGGGAATACTGAAGCTTTCTTT. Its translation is CASSFSGNTEAFF.

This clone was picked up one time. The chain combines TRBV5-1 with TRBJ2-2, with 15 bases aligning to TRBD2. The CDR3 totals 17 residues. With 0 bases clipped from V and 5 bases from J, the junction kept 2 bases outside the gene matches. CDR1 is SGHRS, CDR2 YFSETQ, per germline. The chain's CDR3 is CASSLGTSGRATGELFF. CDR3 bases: TGCGCCAGCAGCTTGGGGACTAGCGGGAGGGCGACCGGGGAGCTGTTTTTT. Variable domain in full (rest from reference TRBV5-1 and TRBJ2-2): KAGVTQTPRYLIKTRGQQVTLSCSPISGHRSVSWYQQTPGQGLQFLFEYFSETQRNKGNFPGRFSGRQFSNSRSEMNVSTLELGDSALYLCASSLGTSGRATGELFFGEGSRLTVL.

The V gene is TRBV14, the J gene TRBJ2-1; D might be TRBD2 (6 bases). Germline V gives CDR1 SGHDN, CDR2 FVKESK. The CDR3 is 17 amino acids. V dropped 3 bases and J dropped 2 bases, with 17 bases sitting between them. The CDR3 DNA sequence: TGTGCCAGCAGCCATATAAGCGGGTTAGCCCCCTACAATGAGCAGTTCTTC. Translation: CASSHISGLAPYNEQFF.

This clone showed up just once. The CDR3 is CASSQESRGGPYNEQFF. In DNA form, the CDR3 reads TGCGCCAGCAGCCAAGAAAGTCGGGGCGGCCCCTACAATGAGCAGTTCTTC. The chain links TRBV4-3 to TRBJ2-1; D possibly uses TRBD1 or TRBD2 (5 bases each). Looked up from germline, CDR1 is LGHNA and CDR2 is YSLEER. The CDR3 spans 17 residues. The ends were cut back, 0 bases at V and 2 bases at J, with 14 bases in the middle.

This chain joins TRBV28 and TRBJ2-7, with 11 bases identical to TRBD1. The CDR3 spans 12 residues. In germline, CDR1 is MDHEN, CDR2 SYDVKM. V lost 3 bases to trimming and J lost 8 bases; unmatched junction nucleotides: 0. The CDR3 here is CASSLDRGQQYF. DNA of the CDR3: TGTGCCAGCAGTTTGGACAGGGGGCAGCAGTACTTC.

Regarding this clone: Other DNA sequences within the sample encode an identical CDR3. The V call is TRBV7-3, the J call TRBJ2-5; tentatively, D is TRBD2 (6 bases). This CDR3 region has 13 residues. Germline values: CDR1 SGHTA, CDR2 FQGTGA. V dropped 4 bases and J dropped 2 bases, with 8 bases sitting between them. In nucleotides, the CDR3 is TGTGCCAGCAGCTCTAGCGTACAAGAGACCCAGTACTTC. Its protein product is CASSSSVQETQYF.

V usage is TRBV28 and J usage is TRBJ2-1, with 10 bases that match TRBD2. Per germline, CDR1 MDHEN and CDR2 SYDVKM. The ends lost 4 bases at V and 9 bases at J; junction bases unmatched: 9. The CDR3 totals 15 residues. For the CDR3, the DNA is TGTGCCAGCAGTTCTCTAGCGGGAGTGGTTAGTGAGCAGTTCTTC. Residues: CASSSLAGVVSEQFF.

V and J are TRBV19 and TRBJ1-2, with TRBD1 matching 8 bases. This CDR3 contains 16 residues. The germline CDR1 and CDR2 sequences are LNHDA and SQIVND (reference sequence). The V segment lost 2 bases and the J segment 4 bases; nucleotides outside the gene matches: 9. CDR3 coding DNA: TGTGCCAGTAGTATACCACCCGGACAGGGAGGCTATGGCTACACCTTC. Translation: CASSIPPGQGGYGYTF.

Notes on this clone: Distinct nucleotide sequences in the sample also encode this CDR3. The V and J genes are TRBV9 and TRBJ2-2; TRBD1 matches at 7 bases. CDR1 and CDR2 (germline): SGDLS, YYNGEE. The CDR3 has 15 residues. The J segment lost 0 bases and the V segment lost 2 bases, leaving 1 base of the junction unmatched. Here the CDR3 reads CASSVTGANTGELFF. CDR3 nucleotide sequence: TGTGCCAGCAGCGTCACAGGGGCGAACACCGGGGAGCTGTTTTTT.

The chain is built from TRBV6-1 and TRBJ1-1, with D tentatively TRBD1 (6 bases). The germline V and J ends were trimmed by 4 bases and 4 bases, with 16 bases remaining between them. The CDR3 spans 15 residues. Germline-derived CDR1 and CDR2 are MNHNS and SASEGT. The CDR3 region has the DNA TGTGCCAGCAGTGGATTACGGGGGCCAAGCACTGAAGCTTTCTTT. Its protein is CASSGLRGPSTEAFF.

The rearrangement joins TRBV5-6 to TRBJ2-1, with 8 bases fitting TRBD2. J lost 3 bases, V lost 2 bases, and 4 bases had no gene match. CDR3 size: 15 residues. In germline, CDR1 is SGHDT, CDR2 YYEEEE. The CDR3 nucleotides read TGTGCCAGCAGCTTACATAGCGGGAACTACAATGAGCAGTTCTTC. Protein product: CASSLHSGNYNEQFF.

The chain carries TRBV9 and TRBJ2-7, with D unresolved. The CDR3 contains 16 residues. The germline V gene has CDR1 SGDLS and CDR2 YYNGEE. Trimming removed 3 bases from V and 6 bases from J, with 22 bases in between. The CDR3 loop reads CASSGRTTRETSEQYF. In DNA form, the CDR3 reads TGTGCCAGCAGCGGACGGACGACAAGAGAAACCTCCGAGCAGTACTTC.

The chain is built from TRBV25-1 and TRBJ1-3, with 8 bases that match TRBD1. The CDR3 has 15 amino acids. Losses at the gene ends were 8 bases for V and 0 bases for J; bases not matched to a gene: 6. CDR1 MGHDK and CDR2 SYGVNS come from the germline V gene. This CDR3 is CASGGQADSGNTIYF. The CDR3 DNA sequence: TGTGCCAGCGGGGGACAGGCAGACTCTGGAAACACCATATATTTT.

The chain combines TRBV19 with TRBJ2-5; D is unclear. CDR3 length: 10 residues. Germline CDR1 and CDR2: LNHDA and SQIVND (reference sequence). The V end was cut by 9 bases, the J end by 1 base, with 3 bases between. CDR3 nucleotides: TGTGCCAGGCGCCAAGAGACCCAGTACTTC. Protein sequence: CARRQETQYF.

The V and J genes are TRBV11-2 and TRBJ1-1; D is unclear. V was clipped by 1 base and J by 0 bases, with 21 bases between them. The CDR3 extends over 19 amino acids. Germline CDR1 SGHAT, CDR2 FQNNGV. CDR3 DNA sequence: TGTGCCAGCAGCTTAGTCCCACCCCCCAAGCTAGGGATGAACACTGAAGCTTTCTTT. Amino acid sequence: CASSLVPPPKLGMNTEAFF.